One sample yielded the 32 T cell receptor beta chains listed below, sequenced in a study of technical replicates of blood from a handful of donors. The method was immunoSEQ multiplex PCR; TCRdb's version includes in-frame clones alone and lacks a portion of them. The sample gives 79,000 or so clones, around 90% of which show up once; 0.3% to 0.5% is in the top ten. Sequencing input: T cells isolated from PBMCs. The receptors here all came from a human donor in good health.

CDR3: CASRRDSNQPQHF. The CDR3 region has the DNA TGTGCCAGCAGGAGAGACAGTAATCAGCCCCAGCATTTT. The chain employs TRBV2 and TRBJ1-5; a possible D gene is TRBD1 (5 bases). The CDR3 loop spans 13 amino acids. Germline assignment: CDR1 SNHLY and CDR2 FYNNEI. Trimming left V 6 bases short and J 4 bases short, with 10 bases between.

The chain employs TRBV28 and TRBJ2-4; the D gene is possibly TRBD2 (6 bases). The CDR3 covers 16 residues. V shed 6 bases and J shed 6 bases, with 21 bases lying between them. Germline V gene lookup returns CDR1 MDHEN and CDR2 SYDVKM. For the CDR3, the DNA is TGTGCCAGCAGCTCTTCTCGGGAGTTAAGGGCAAACATTCAGTACTTC. Protein product: CASSSSRELRANIQYF.

This sequence joins TRBV29-1 and TRBJ2-1; TRBD2 agrees at 11 bases. The length of the CDR3 is 14 residues. J lost 7 bases, V lost 4 bases, and 6 bases had no gene match. Germline CDR1 SQVTM, CDR2 ANQGSEA. The CDR3 here is CSVAGTSGGNEQFF. CDR3 nucleotide sequence: TGCAGCGTTGCCGGGACTAGCGGTGGAAATGAGCAGTTCTTC.

This sequence joins TRBV28 and TRBJ1-1; weak D call: TRBD1 (6 bases). Germline CDR1 is MDHEN and CDR2 is SYDVKM. The CDR3 is 13 residues long. Trimming shortened V by 8 bases and J by 4 bases, and 14 bases separated the two germline ends. CDR3 residues: CASARGGTTEAFF. DNA for the CDR3: TGTGCCAGCGCGCGGGGGGGCACCACTGAAGCTTTCTTT.

The J gene is TRBJ2-7, the V gene TRBV6-1; the D gene is possibly TRBD1 (5 bases). Germline values: CDR1 MNHNS, CDR2 SASEGT. The V end lost 3 bases, the J end lost 4 bases, and 7 bases lay between the germline ends. There are 12 residues in the CDR3. The CDR3 nucleotides are TGTGCCAGCAGTGACTACAGGTACGAGCAGTACTTC. As protein: CASSDYRYEQYF.

The rearrangement joins TRBV5-1 to TRBJ2-1; TRBD2 agrees at 13 bases. CDR3 length equals 19 residues. Germline CDR1 is SGHRS and CDR2 is YFSETQ. V lost 4 bases to trimming and J lost 4 bases; unmatched junction nucleotides: 14. The CDR3: CASSTTRTSGSFIYNEQFF. CDR3 in DNA: TGCGCCAGCAGCACGACCAGGACTAGCGGGAGTTTCATTTACAATGAGCAGTTCTTC.

V is TRBV2 and J is TRBJ1-4; D call uncertain. Trimming took off 8 bases at V and 8 bases at J, with 9 bases between the two ends. CDR1 and CDR2 from the germline V gene are SNHLY and FYNNEI. The CDR3 has 11 amino acids. CDR3 bases: TGTGCCAGCTCCACTACGGAAAAACTGTTTTTT. This sequence encodes CASSTTEKLFF. Supplemented by reference TRBV2 and TRBJ1-4, the full variable domain reads EPEVTQTPSHQVTQMGQEVILRCVPISNHLYFYWYRQILGQKVEFLVSFYNNEISEKSEIFDDQFSVERPDGSNFTLKIRSTKLEDSAMYFCASSTTEKLFFGSGTQLSVL.

The table lists this clone with a few counts. This chain connects TRBV11-3 to TRBJ2-3; D unclear. Trimming left V 5 bases short and J 5 bases short, with 14 bases between. The V gene's germline CDR1 is SGHNT and CDR2 YENEEA. The CDR3 loop spans 14 amino acids. This CDR3 is CASSPRILQDTQYF. CDR3 bases: TGTGCCAGCAGCCCCAGAATCCTCCAAGATACGCAGTATTTT.

Worth noting for this clone: Other DNA sequences in this specimen translate into the identical CDR3. This chain links TRBV5-1 with TRBJ1-2; D gene unclear. Germline values: CDR1 SGHRS, CDR2 YFSETQ. The CDR3 totals 13 residues. Trimming cost V 0 bases and J 4 bases, with 7 bases left between them. This CDR3 reads CASSLDRTYGYTF. CDR3 DNA: TGCGCCAGCAGCTTGGACAGAACCTATGGCTACACCTTC.

V is TRBV28 and J is TRBJ1-1; D perhaps matches TRBD1 (5 bases). V was trimmed by 4 bases and J by 3 bases, leaving 30 bases between them. The CDR3 has 20 amino acids. Germline V CDR1 and CDR2: MDHEN, SYDVKM. CDR3 DNA sequence: TGTGCCAGCAGTTCCCTTCTCCTTAGACAGCCCAAAGTTCTAGACACTGAAGCTTTCTTT. It translates to CASSSLLLRQPKVLDTEAFF.

CDR3 region: CASSLGDRAHYEQYF. For the CDR3, the DNA is TGTGCCAGCAGCTTAGGGGACAGGGCCCACTACGAGCAGTACTTC. This chain joins TRBV13 and TRBJ2-7; 8 nucleotides match TRBD1. Germline lookup yields CDR1 PRHDT and CDR2 FYEKMQ (reference sequence). Trimming removed 0 bases from V and 3 bases from J; junction bases left unmatched: 4. CDR3 length: 15 amino acids.

In nucleotides, the CDR3 is TGCAGCGTTGTTGGGACAGAGTACCAAGAGACCCAGTACTTC. Translating it yields CSVVGTEYQETQYF. The J gene is TRBJ2-5, the V gene TRBV29-1; TRBD1 aligns across 7 bases. Unmatched junction bases numbered 5, after V lost 4 bases and J lost 0 bases. The CDR3 loop spans 14 amino acids. In germline, CDR1 is SQVTM, CDR2 ANQGSEA.

The chain uses TRBV6-1 and TRBJ1-1; 10 bases are a match to TRBD1. Germline V gene lookup returns CDR1 MNHNS and CDR2 SASEGT. The CDR3 runs 11 residues. The V gene end was trimmed by 8 bases and the J gene end by 7 bases; junction bases not matched to a gene: 1. The CDR3 DNA follows: TGTGCCAGCGGGGACAGGGGTGAAGCTTTCTTT. The encoded protein is CASGDRGEAFF.

The chain joins TRBV4-2 to TRBJ2-5; 10 bases fit TRBD2. With 2 bases clipped from V and 2 bases from J, the junction kept 11 bases outside the gene matches. The CDR3 is 18 amino acids. Per the germline V gene, CDR1 is LGHNA and CDR2 is YNFKEQ. The CDR3 DNA is TGTGCCAGCAGCCAACTCCCAGCGGGAGGGCTCATTCAAGAGACCCAGTACTTC. Translation: CASSQLPAGGLIQETQYF.

V and J are TRBV12-5 and TRBJ2-5, with 11 positions matching TRBD1. The CDR3 totals 16 residues. Losses at the gene ends were 1 base for V and 5 bases for J; bases not matched to a gene: 6. Per the germline V gene, CDR1 is LGHNT and CDR2 is FRNRAP. Here the CDR3 reads CASGLERTGGPETQYF. In nucleotides, the CDR3 is TGTGCTAGTGGTTTGGAAAGGACAGGGGGCCCGGAGACCCAGTACTTC.

The rearrangement joins TRBV11-3 to TRBJ1-1; 9 bases line up with TRBD1. CDR1 SGHNT and CDR2 YENEEA come from the germline V gene. The junction had 6 bases not matched to a gene; V was cut back by 5 bases and J by 2 bases. The CDR3 extends over 15 amino acids. The CDR3 DNA reads TGTGCCAGCAGCCGTAGACAGGGGGTAAACACTGAAGCTTTCTTT. Protein: CASSRRQGVNTEAFF.

This clone has only one observation. The rearrangement joins TRBV7-3 to TRBJ2-6; 10 positions agree with TRBD1. From germline, CDR1 is SGHTA and CDR2 FQGTGA. This CDR3 is 21 amino acids long. V lost 4 bases to trimming and J lost 0 bases; unmatched junction nucleotides: 15. CDR3 in DNA: TGTGCCAGCAGCTCCGATTGGGTAGCGGGACAGGGGAGCTCTGGGGCCAACGTCCTGACTTTC. This translates into CASSSDWVAGQGSSGANVLTF.

The rearrangement joins TRBV9 to TRBJ1-2; unclear D gene. Trimming removed 0 bases from V and 0 bases from J, with 9 bases in between. There are 15 residues in the CDR3. Germline CDR1 and CDR2: SGDLS and YYNGEE. This CDR3 reads CASSVDHSPNYGYTF. CDR3 in DNA: TGTGCCAGCAGCGTAGACCACAGTCCTAACTATGGCTACACCTTC.

The chain uses TRBV7-9 and TRBJ2-7; 8 bases fit TRBD1. Germline assignment: CDR1 SEHNR and CDR2 FQNEAQ (reference sequence). The CDR3 has 15 residues. V lost 3 bases, J lost 5 bases, and 9 bases stayed unmatched. The CDR3 here is CASSLQDRDVDEQYF. The CDR3 DNA reads TGTGCCAGCAGCTTGCAGGACAGGGATGTCGACGAGCAGTACTTC. Using reference TRBV7-9 and TRBJ2-7 for the parts outside the CDR3, the full variable domain is DTGVSQNPRHKITKRGQNVTFRCDPISEHNRLYWYRQTLGQGPEFLTYFQNEAQLEKSRLLSDRFSAERPKGSFSTLEIQRTEQGDSAMYLCASSLQDRDVDEQYFGPGTRLTVT.

The genes are TRBV7-6 and TRBJ2-1; 13 nucleotides agree with TRBD2. CDR3 length: 17 amino acids. Germline-derived CDR1 and CDR2 are SGHVS and FNYEAQ. The V and J ends lost 8 bases and 0 bases, in that order; junction bases with no gene match: 7. The CDR3: CASPRTSGSFSYNEQFF. CDR3 nucleotide sequence: TGTGCCAGCCCCCGGACTAGCGGGAGTTTCTCCTACAATGAGCAGTTCTTC.

The chain carries TRBV18 and TRBJ2-3; 9 nucleotides agree with TRBD1. CDR3 length equals 14 residues. Unmatched junction bases numbered 3, after V lost 6 bases and J lost 2 bases. CDR1 and CDR2 from the germline V gene are KGHSH and LQKENI. The CDR3: CASSGTGNTDTQYF. In DNA form, the CDR3 reads TGTGCCAGCTCCGGGACAGGGAACACAGATACGCAGTATTTT.

This clone has more than one count but fewer than ten. The chain recombines TRBV9 with TRBJ2-1; 8 bases are a match to TRBD2. The germline CDR1 and CDR2 sequences are SGDLS and YYNGEE. The CDR3 is made up of 16 amino acids. After removal of 2 bases from V and 3 bases from J, the junction contained 7 bases not matched to a gene. The DNA for the CDR3 is TGTGCCAGCAGCGTGTCATCGGGGGGGTTCTACAATGAGCAGTTCTTC. Translation: CASSVSSGGFYNEQFF.

The rearrangement joins TRBV2 to TRBJ2-5; no clear D gene. The V gene's germline CDR1 is SNHLY and CDR2 FYNNEI. The CDR3 runs to 12 residues. Trimming removed 7 bases at V and 1 base at J, with 7 bases between. The CDR3, as DNA: TGTGCCAGCACCGTCCGCCAAGAGACCCAGTACTTC. This gives the protein CASTVRQETQYF.

The chain has TRBV27 and TRBJ1-1; weak D call: TRBD1 (6 bases). Trimming removed 4 bases at V and 3 bases at J, with 9 bases between. Germline V gene sequence: CDR1 MNHEY, CDR2 SMNVEV (reference sequence). This CDR3 region has 13 residues. The chain's CDR3 is CASSWNRDTEAFF. CDR3 DNA: TGTGCCAGCAGTTGGAACAGGGACACTGAAGCTTTCTTT.

This sequence joins TRBV30 and TRBJ1-6; the D is unclear. Germline V gives CDR1 GTSNPN, CDR2 SVGIG (reference sequence). CDR3 length: 14 residues. V shed 4 bases and J shed 9 bases, with 16 bases lying between them. The CDR3 DNA reads as TGTGCCTGGAAGGTCAGAAGGAGTAGTTCACCCCTCCACTTT. Protein product: CAWKVRRSSSPLHF.

This chain uses TRBV30 with TRBJ1-4, with 10 bases fitting TRBD1. The CDR3 covers 13 residues. Germline V CDR1 and CDR2: GTSNPN, SVGIG (reference sequence). V trimming: 3 bases; J trimming: 7 bases; junction bases outside the gene matches: 2. The CDR3 DNA sequence: TGTGCCTGGAGCCGGGACAGGGGTGAAAAACTGTTTTTT. This sequence encodes CAWSRDRGEKLFF.

The rearrangement links TRBV19 to TRBJ2-2, with 8 bases matching TRBD1. V shed 5 bases, J shed 4 bases, and the junction held 6 bases outside the gene matches. Germline V gene data show CDR1 as LNHDA and CDR2 as SQIVND (reference sequence). The CDR3 sequence is 15 residues long. The CDR3 DNA reads TGTGCCAGTAGTCTCCGACAGGGGAGCACCGGGGAGCTGTTTTTT. It yields the protein CASSLRQGSTGELFF. The full variable domain, in which reference TRBV19 and TRBJ2-2 provide the parts outside the CDR3, is DGGITQSPKYLFRKEGQNVTLSCEQNLNHDAMYWYRQDPGQGLRLIYYSQIVNDFQKGDIAEGYSVSREKKESFPLTVTSAQKNPTAFYLCASSLRQGSTGELFFGEGSRLTVL.

This sequence joins TRBV10-1 and TRBJ1-1; D is possibly TRBD1 (5 bases). The CDR3 spans 15 residues. Trimming stripped 7 bases from V and 1 base from J, with 16 bases between. The V gene's germline CDR1 is WNHNN and CDR2 SYGVQD (reference sequence). In nucleotides, the CDR3 is TGCGCCAGCATCCCAACAGGCCTAAAGAACACTGAAGCTTTCTTT. Amino acids: CASIPTGLKNTEAFF.

The rearrangement links TRBV10-3 to TRBJ2-6, with 9 bases that match TRBD1. Germline lookup yields CDR1 ENHRY and CDR2 SYGVKD. This CDR3 is 15 amino acids long. The V gene end was trimmed by 6 bases and the J gene end by 2 bases; junction bases not matched to a gene: 2. The CDR3 DNA follows: TGTGCCATCAGGAGACAGGGGGCTGGGGCCAACGTCCTGACTTTC. Translated, it gives CAIRRQGAGANVLTF.

J is TRBJ2-1 and V is TRBV11-1, with TRBD1 identical over 7 bases. Germline trimming cut 6 bases from V and 7 bases from J; bases unmatched to any gene: 6. Per germline, CDR1 SGHAT and CDR2 FQDESV (reference sequence). This CDR3 is built from 13 residues. As DNA, the CDR3 is TGTGCCAGCAGGATGGACAGGTTAAATGAGCAGTTCTTC. This gives the protein CASRMDRLNEQFF.

The table lists this clone with a count of one. The V call is TRBV4-1, the J call TRBJ2-1; D gene ambiguous. V dropped 0 bases and J dropped 5 bases, with 5 bases sitting between them. The CDR3 length is 13 residues. In germline, CDR1 is MGHRA, CDR2 YSYEKL. The CDR3 DNA sequence: TGCGCCAGCAGCCAAGAGCGCCACAATGAGCAGTTCTTC. This gives the protein CASSQERHNEQFF.

The chain recombines TRBV10-1 with TRBJ2-7, with D possibly matching TRBD1 (5 bases). The CDR3 spans 17 residues. The V end was cut by 2 bases, the J end by 4 bases, with 21 bases between. The germline gives CDR1 WNHNN, CDR2 SYGVQD (reference sequence). CDR3 nucleotides: TGCGCCAGCAGTGAGGGGGCAGCCCTCACCCCCCATTACGAGCAGTACTTC. Amino acids: CASSEGAALTPHYEQYF.